This entry lists 15 T cell receptor beta chains sequenced from one sample in a study of blood T cell repertoires in COVID-19. The repertoire was sequenced with immunoSEQ multiplex PCR; TCRdb's copy has only in-frame clones and lacks some. Among 95,000 to 150,000 clones, around nine tenths were seen once, and the ten largest hold roughly 2.2%. Material: peripheral blood. The receptor set was obtained from a woman in her forties or fifties with acute or convalescent COVID-19.

The chain couples TRBV10-3 to TRBJ2-3, with TRBD2 matching 7 bases. This CDR3 region has 17 residues. Per germline, CDR1 ENHRY and CDR2 SYGVKD. Unmatched junction bases numbered 6, after V lost 0 bases and J lost 0 bases. The CDR3 loop reads CAISESTSGASTDTQYF. In DNA form, the CDR3 reads TGTGCCATCAGTGAGTCGACGAGCGGGGCTAGCACAGATACGCAGTATTTT.

V gene TRBV7-2 combines with J gene TRBJ2-4; TRBD2 aligns across 13 bases. Germline V gives CDR1 SGHTA, CDR2 FQGNSA. V shed 4 bases and J 14 bases; nucleotides not matched to a gene: 8. This CDR3 is built from 14 residues. As DNA, the CDR3 is TGTGCCAGCAGCTCCGGACTAGCGGGGGCCTCGAAGTACTTC. Translation gives CASSSGLAGASKYF.

The genes are TRBV4-2 and TRBJ2-1, with D possibly being TRBD2 (5 bases). The CDR3 runs to 12 residues. With 3 bases removed from V and 9 bases from J, the gap between germline ends came to 9 bases. Germline CDR1 and CDR2: LGHNA and YNFKEQ. As DNA, the CDR3 is TGTGCCAGCAGCCATTCGGGGAGTGAGCAGTTCTTC. It yields the protein CASSHSGSEQFF.

This chain connects TRBV6-6 to TRBJ1-1; weak D call: TRBD1 (6 bases). Trimming pared 0 bases from V and 11 bases from J, leaving 10 bases between. Germline V gives CDR1 MNHNY, CDR2 SVGAGI (reference sequence). The CDR3 sequence is 12 residues long. The CDR3 nucleotides read TGTGCCAGCAGTTACTCACAGGGCGAGGCTTTCTTT. It translates to CASSYSQGEAFF.

The gene calls are TRBV7-8 and TRBJ2-6; 7 bases agree with TRBD1. CDR1 and CDR2 from the germline V gene are SGHVS and FQNEAQ. The CDR3 contains 17 residues. With V trimmed by 6 bases and J by 0 bases, 8 bases remained unmatched. CDR3 in amino acids: CASSRDSRHSGANVLTF. The CDR3 bases are TGTGCCAGCAGTAGGGACAGTCGCCACTCTGGGGCCAACGTCCTGACTTTC.

This clone has just one count. The chain has TRBV30 and TRBJ2-7; D may be TRBD2 (5 bases). The CDR3 covers 11 residues. Germline V gene data show CDR1 as GTSNPN and CDR2 as SVGIG (reference sequence). V was clipped by 3 bases and J by 5 bases, with 8 bases between them. CDR3 region: CAWSGVHEQYF. CDR3 sequence (DNA): TGTGCCTGGAGCGGGGTCCACGAGCAGTACTTC.

J is TRBJ1-2 and V is TRBV7-8, with D maybe TRBD1 (5 bases). Looked up from germline, CDR1 is SGHVS and CDR2 is FQNEAQ. Between the trimmed V and J ends, which lost 1 base and 0 bases, there was a span of 12 bases. The CDR3 totals 16 residues. The CDR3 sequence: CASSLGRGRPNYGYTF. The CDR3 bases are TGTGCCAGCAGCTTAGGGAGGGGCAGGCCTAACTATGGCTACACCTTC.

The chain links TRBV5-1 to TRBJ2-7; the match to TRBD2 covers 9 bases. V shed 4 bases, J shed 3 bases, and the junction held 5 bases outside the gene matches. CDR1 and CDR2 from the germline V gene are SGHRS and YFSETQ. The CDR3 has 14 amino acids. The CDR3 loop is CASSPTTSGYEQYF. The CDR3 DNA sequence: TGCGCCAGCAGCCCGACGACTAGCGGCTACGAGCAGTACTTC.

This clone was observed a single time. The chain uses TRBV28 and TRBJ1-6, with unresolved D. Germline values: CDR1 MDHEN, CDR2 SYDVKM. The CDR3 length is 11 residues. V shed 4 bases and J shed 11 bases, with 6 bases lying between them. The CDR3 bases are TGTGCCAGCAGTTCGTTCCCACCCCTCCACTTT. Amino acids: CASSSFPPLHF.

The chain recombines TRBV2 with TRBJ2-7; no firm D call. V was trimmed by 7 bases and J by 2 bases, leaving 12 bases between them. CDR1 and CDR2 from the germline V gene are SNHLY and FYNNEI. The CDR3 is 13 residues long. Written as DNA, the CDR3 is TGTGCCAGCACTGCTAACAGCCCCTACGAGCAGTACTTC. Translation: CASTANSPYEQYF.

The chain uses TRBV19 and TRBJ1-3; D call uncertain. Germline CDR1 and CDR2: LNHDA and SQIVND (reference sequence). V shed 2 bases and J shed 0 bases, with 11 bases lying between them. The CDR3 spans 16 residues. The DNA of the CDR3 is TGTGCCAGTAGTATAATGGACTCCTCCTCTGGAAACACCATATATTTT. Translation: CASSIMDSSSGNTIYF. Filled out from reference TRBV19 and TRBJ1-3, the complete variable domain reads DGGITQSPKYLFRKEGQNVTLSCEQNLNHDAMYWYRQDPGQGLRLIYYSQIVNDFQKGDIAEGYSVSREKKESFPLTVTSAQKNPTAFYLCASSIMDSSSGNTIYFGEGSWLTVV.

The DNA for the CDR3 is TGTGCCACCAGCAGAGATCTCGGGGGGCTAGAGACCCAGTACTTC. Its translation: CATSRDLGGLETQYF. The rearrangement uses TRBV15 and TRBJ2-5, with D possibly being TRBD2 (7 bases). Trimming removed 0 bases at V and 4 bases at J, with 12 bases between. The CDR3 is made up of 15 amino acids. CDR1 and CDR2 (germline): LNHNV, YYDKDF (reference sequence).

The J gene is TRBJ1-1, the V gene TRBV6-2 or TRBV6-3, with TRBD1 matching over 10 bases. The V and J ends lost 6 bases and 4 bases, in that order; junction bases with no gene match: 8. The CDR3 spans 15 residues. Looked up from germline, CDR1 is MNHEY and CDR2 is SVGEGT. CDR3: CASSRTGGIGTEAFF. For the CDR3, the DNA is TGTGCCAGCAGCAGGACAGGGGGGATCGGCACTGAAGCTTTCTTT.

J is TRBJ2-1 and V is TRBV10-3; TRBD2 agrees at 11 bases. V was pared by 8 bases and J by 5 bases, with 5 bases of the junction left unmatched. The CDR3 consists of 14 residues. Per germline, CDR1 ENHRY and CDR2 SYGVKD. The CDR3 sequence is CAISGTSGNNEQFF. In DNA form, the CDR3 reads TGTGCCATCTCCGGGACTAGCGGAAACAATGAGCAGTTCTTC.

On this clone itself: Other DNA sequences of this sample code for an identical CDR3. The chain is built from TRBV19 and TRBJ1-2, with TRBD1 identical over 7 bases. Germline V gene data show CDR1 as LNHDA and CDR2 as SQIVND (reference sequence). J lost 1 base, V lost 1 base, and 3 bases had no gene match. The CDR3 contains 15 residues. This CDR3 reads CASSIGRGLNYGYTF. In DNA, the CDR3 is TGTGCCAGTAGTATAGGGAGGGGGCTTAACTATGGCTACACCTTC.